These 28 T cell receptor beta chains were sequenced from one sample in a study of PD-1 blockade in classical Hodgkin lymphoma. Brentuximab vedotin exposure varied, and every patient relapsed after autologous stem cell transplantation. It was by magnetic negative selection that CD4+ T cells were purified from thawed PBMCs. Here immunoSEQ multiplex PCR was the method, and the copy in TCRdb shows in-frame clones only, minus some. Among 9,900 or so clones, around two thirds were seen once, and the ten largest hold less than 5%. The source was CD4+ T cells from blood, collected at baseline. These receptors were taken from a human donor with classical Hodgkin lymphoma.

V usage is TRBV18 and J usage is TRBJ1-1; D is possibly TRBD1 (6 bases). The CDR3 covers 15 residues. Between the trimmed V and J ends, which lost 2 bases and 7 bases, there was a span of 17 bases. Germline V gene lookup returns CDR1 KGHSH and CDR2 LQKENI. In DNA form, the CDR3 reads TGTGCCAGCTCACCAGTGGGGGGGCAAGGGGATGAAGCTTTCTTT. Its protein product is CASSPVGGQGDEAFF. Variable domain in full (rest from reference TRBV18 and TRBJ1-1): NAGVMQNPRHLVRRRGQEARLRCSPMKGHSHVYWYRQLPEEGLKFMVYLQKENIIDESGMPKERFSAEFPKEGPSILRIQQVVRGDSAAYFCASSPVGGQGDEAFFGQGTRLTVV.

The rearrangement joins TRBV5-5 to TRBJ2-5; 8 nucleotides agree with TRBD1. J lost 2 bases, V lost 5 bases, and 8 bases had no gene match. In germline, CDR1 is SGHKS, CDR2 YYEKEE (reference sequence). The CDR3 sequence is 15 residues long. CDR3 sequence reads: CASSRRTGLQETQYF. CDR3 sequence (DNA): TGTGCCAGCAGTCGAAGGACAGGGTTGCAAGAGACCCAGTACTTC.

The chain recombines TRBV7-8 with TRBJ2-7; 8 positions match TRBD1. Trimming at V came to 4 bases and at J to 6 bases, leaving 5 bases not matched to a gene. The germline V gene encodes CDR1 SGHVS and CDR2 FQNEAQ. The CDR3 totals 13 residues. CDR3: CASSSGQGGEQYF. The CDR3 DNA is TGTGCCAGCAGCTCTGGACAGGGAGGCGAGCAGTACTTC.

The genes are TRBV19 and TRBJ1-1, with 8 nucleotides matching TRBD1. The V gene's germline CDR1 is LNHDA and CDR2 SQIVND (reference sequence). The CDR3 consists of 15 residues. V was pared by 6 bases and J by 4 bases, with 10 bases of the junction left unmatched. Here the CDR3 reads CASSKPRQGITEAFF. The CDR3 DNA follows: TGTGCCAGTAGCAAACCCCGACAGGGGATCACTGAAGCTTTCTTT.

The chain has TRBV28 and TRBJ2-4; TRBD2 might be the D (6 bases). V was pared by 6 bases and J by 9 bases, with 15 bases between. The CDR3 has 13 residues. Germline lookup yields CDR1 MDHEN and CDR2 SYDVKM. CDR3 DNA: TGTGCCAGCAGCCGCATGGGGGGTGTCATTCAGTACTTC. Protein: CASSRMGGVIQYF. Together with reference TRBV28 and TRBJ2-4, the CDR3 gives the full variable domain: DVKVTQSSRYLVKRTGEKVFLECVQDMDHENMFWYRQDPGLGLRLIYFSYDVKMKEKGDIPEGYSVSREKKERFSLILESASTNQTSMYLCASSRMGGVIQYFGAGTRLSVL.

V usage is TRBV7-9 and J usage is TRBJ2-4; D perhaps matches TRBD1 (5 bases). V lost 7 bases and J lost 6, with 16 bases in between. This CDR3 region has 14 residues. From germline, CDR1 is SEHNR and CDR2 FQNEAQ (reference sequence). CDR3 nucleotide sequence: TGTGCCAGCATTGGGGTGGGGCGCGGAAACATTCAGTACTTC. This codes for CASIGVGRGNIQYF.

The J gene is TRBJ2-3, the V gene TRBV28; maybe TRBD1 (5 bases). CDR3 length equals 16 residues. Trimming stripped 5 bases from V and 2 bases from J, with 17 bases between. The germline gives CDR1 MDHEN, CDR2 SYDVKM. DNA of the CDR3: TGTGCCAGCAGTCCCTTAAGGTCGACAGACACAGATACGCAGTATTTT. Amino acids: CASSPLRSTDTDTQYF.

This chain links TRBV7-2 with TRBJ2-7; TRBD2 might be the D (5 bases). There are 17 residues in the CDR3. Trimming left V 3 bases short and J 0 bases short, with 18 bases between. CDR1 is SGHTA and CDR2 is FQGNSA in the germline V gene. The CDR3 is CASSLRASLGSSYEQYF. CDR3 sequence (DNA): TGTGCCAGCAGCTTGCGGGCTTCACTGGGTAGCTCCTACGAGCAGTACTTC.

This rearrangement joins TRBV10-3 to TRBJ2-3; 9 bases align to TRBD1. V shed 6 bases, J shed 0 bases, and the junction held 4 bases outside the gene matches. The CDR3 spans 15 residues. Germline CDR1 and CDR2: ENHRY and SYGVKD. The CDR3 reads CAIRPQGASTDTQYF. The CDR3 DNA reads as TGTGCCATCAGACCACAGGGGGCAAGCACAGATACGCAGTATTTT.

V and J are TRBV28 and TRBJ1-1, with D possibly matching TRBD1 (5 bases). Trimming left V 2 bases short and J 6 bases short, with 7 bases between. CDR1 and CDR2 (germline): MDHEN, SYDVKM. The length of the CDR3 is 12 residues. The CDR3 protein is CASSLMGAEAFF. The CDR3 coding sequence is TGTGCCAGCAGTTTAATGGGGGCTGAAGCTTTCTTT.

The CDR3 DNA reads as TGTGCCAGCAGTAGAAAGGGCGAAGCTTTCTTT. This encodes CASSRKGEAFF. The chain links TRBV28 to TRBJ1-1; D unclear. The CDR3 has 11 residues. CDR1 MDHEN and CDR2 SYDVKM come from the germline V gene. Trimming pared 5 bases from V and 8 bases from J, leaving 9 bases between.

The chain links TRBV11-3 to TRBJ2-7; 15 positions match TRBD2. The CDR3 has 15 amino acids. V trimming: 4 bases; J trimming: 4 bases; junction bases outside the gene matches: 2. CDR1 SGHNT and CDR2 YENEEA come from the germline V gene. The CDR3 loop is CASSSGTSGRYEQYF. Written as DNA, the CDR3 is TGTGCCAGCAGCTCCGGGACTAGCGGGAGGTACGAGCAGTACTTC.

The rearrangement uses TRBV7-2 and TRBJ2-3, with D possibly being TRBD1 (5 bases). Looked up from germline, CDR1 is SGHTA and CDR2 is FQGNSA. Trimming took off 1 base at V and 5 bases at J, with 13 bases between the two ends. CDR3 length: 15 amino acids. CDR3 loop: CASSLDLSDRDTQYF. The CDR3 nucleotides are TGTGCCAGCAGCTTAGATCTGAGCGACAGAGATACGCAGTATTTT.

The chain recombines TRBV9 with TRBJ1-2; TRBD1 agrees at 8 bases. The ends lost 4 bases at V and 5 bases at J; junction bases unmatched: 1. CDR1 is SGDLS, CDR2 YYNGEE, per germline. The length of the CDR3 is 12 residues. The CDR3 here is CASSRTGYGYTF. The CDR3 region has the DNA TGTGCCAGCAGCCGGACAGGGTATGGCTACACCTTC.

This clone turned up a few times. This chain uses TRBV15 with TRBJ1-2; a possible D gene is TRBD1 (5 bases). The germline V gene encodes CDR1 LNHNV and CDR2 YYDKDF (reference sequence). The ends were cut back, 0 bases at V and 4 bases at J, with 9 bases in the middle. This CDR3 has 14 residues. As DNA, the CDR3 is TGTGCCACCAGCAGAGATTCGGACATCTATGGCTACACCTTC. This translates into CATSRDSDIYGYTF.

The chain uses TRBV4-1 and TRBJ2-1, with 11 bases that match TRBD2. The germline gives CDR1 MGHRA, CDR2 YSYEKL. V trimming: 5 bases; J trimming: 6 bases; junction bases outside the gene matches: 6. CDR3 length equals 15 residues. The CDR3 loop is CASSSLAGGSNEQFF. The CDR3 bases are TGCGCCAGCAGCTCGTTAGCGGGGGGGTCCAATGAGCAGTTCTTC.

This chain uses TRBV5-1 with TRBJ2-7, with a possible D match to TRBD2 (5 bases). Germline V gives CDR1 SGHRS, CDR2 YFSETQ. Deletions cut 1 base from V and 3 bases from J, with 11 bases between. The CDR3 extends over 14 amino acids. The CDR3 region is CASSLRGEIYEQYF. As DNA, the CDR3 is TGCGCCAGCAGCTTGCGTGGGGAGATCTACGAGCAGTACTTC.

This clone was found a few times. This chain links TRBV10-3 with TRBJ1-5, with TRBD1 as a possible D gene (5 bases). In germline, CDR1 is ENHRY, CDR2 SYGVKD. This CDR3 comprises 14 residues. Between the trimmed V and J ends, which lost 3 bases and 7 bases, there was a span of 13 bases. The CDR3 spells CAISDSVRGQPQHF. For the CDR3, the DNA is TGTGCCATCAGTGACTCGGTAAGGGGCCAGCCCCAGCATTTT.

This clone showed up just once. The chain carries TRBV30 and TRBJ2-4, with D perhaps TRBD1 (5 bases). The CDR3 contains 13 residues. Germline CDR1 and CDR2: GTSNPN and SVGIG (reference sequence). V was shortened by 2 bases and J by 3 bases, with 8 bases between the two germline ends. Here the CDR3 reads CAWSRQGKNIQYF. DNA for the CDR3: TGTGCCTGGAGTAGGCAGGGCAAAAACATTCAGTACTTC.

The gene calls are TRBV2 and TRBJ1-1; D is ambiguous. The CDR3 has 14 amino acids. Between the trimmed V and J ends, which lost 3 bases and 5 bases, there was a span of 13 bases. Germline CDR1 reads SNHLY; CDR2 reads FYNNEI. In DNA form, the CDR3 reads TGTGCCAGCAGTGAGGACGGAGGGCTTACTGAAGCTTTCTTT. Its protein is CASSEDGGLTEAFF.

The chain combines TRBV5-1 with TRBJ2-1, with D possibly TRBD2 on 5 matching bases. CDR3 length equals 13 residues. Trimming shortened V by 5 bases and J by 4 bases, and 10 bases separated the two germline ends. Germline V lookup: CDR1 SGHRS, CDR2 YFSETQ. This chain's CDR3 is CASRVSEYNEQFF. DNA for the CDR3: TGCGCCAGCAGGGTTAGCGAGTACAATGAGCAGTTCTTC.

The rearrangement joins TRBV29-1 to TRBJ2-3; D is unresolved. The CDR3 consists of 13 residues. Deletions cut 4 bases from V and 2 bases from J, with 10 bases between. From germline, CDR1 is SQVTM and CDR2 ANQGSEA. CDR3 region: CSVAAPNTDTQYF. In nucleotides, the CDR3 is TGCAGCGTTGCAGCGCCCAACACAGATACGCAGTATTTT.

The chain uses TRBV18 and TRBJ2-1; D possibly corresponds to TRBD2 (6 bases). CDR1 and CDR2 from the germline V gene are KGHSH and LQKENI. CDR3 length: 15 residues. V lost 6 bases to trimming and J lost 3 bases, with 15 bases between them. CDR3 nucleotides: TGTGCCAGCTCCCTTCGTGGCGGGGACTACAATGAGCAGTTCTTC. This gives the protein CASSLRGGDYNEQFF.

V usage is TRBV2 and J usage is TRBJ1-3; a weak D match, TRBD1 (5 bases). The germline V and J ends were trimmed by 6 bases and 4 bases, with 13 bases remaining between them. Germline values: CDR1 SNHLY, CDR2 FYNNEI. This CDR3 is 14 amino acids long. CDR3 bases: TGTGCCAGCAGCCCATTGGGGCCCGGAAACACCATATATTTT. Protein: CASSPLGPGNTIYF.

The J gene is TRBJ1-1, the V gene TRBV6-1, with a weak D call TRBD1 (5 bases). V lost 2 bases, J lost 6 bases, and 16 bases lay in between. The CDR3 totals 15 residues. Germline V gene sequence: CDR1 MNHNS, CDR2 SASEGT. The CDR3 bases are TGTGCCAGCAGTGAACAGGAGGGGAGCTTCGCTGAAGCTTTCTTT. Amino acids: CASSEQEGSFAEAFF.

V usage is TRBV5-7 and J usage is TRBJ2-1; maybe TRBD1 (6 bases). TRBV5-7 is noted as an ORF with a role that remains uncertain. The CDR3 sequence is 15 residues long. V was cut by 4 bases and J by 8 bases, with 19 bases left in between. CDR3 sequence: CASSLGGTTTDEQFF. The DNA of the CDR3 is TGTGCCAGCAGCCTAGGGGGTACTACCACAGATGAGCAGTTCTTC.

The V and J genes are TRBV27 and TRBJ1-5, with TRBD1 identical over 9 bases. Germline assignment: CDR1 MNHEY and CDR2 SMNVEV (reference sequence). With 8 bases clipped from V and 4 bases from J, the junction kept 9 bases outside the gene matches. The CDR3 is 15 amino acids. The CDR3 nucleotides read TGTGCCAGCTCCTTAAACAGGGGGCGGAATCAGCCCCAGCATTTT. Its translation: CASSLNRGRNQPQHF.

In this sample, this clone turned up once. The V call is TRBV7-8, the J call TRBJ2-1; D may be TRBD1 (6 bases). CDR1 and CDR2 from the germline V gene are SGHVS and FQNEAQ. This CDR3 is 13 amino acids long. The ends were cut back, 4 bases at V and 9 bases at J, with 13 bases in the middle. CDR3 bases: TGTGCCAGCAGCTGGGGGCCGGCGGGTGAGCAGTTCTTC. Its translation: CASSWGPAGEQFF.